Below are 4 T cell receptor beta chains sequenced from a single sample in a study of long-term antiretroviral therapy in people with HIV. immunoSEQ v3.0 was run at survey level. Clones were read by immunoSEQ multiplex PCR, and TCRdb kept only the in-frame ones, dropping some. The sample consists of around 20,000 clones, 76% of them appearing once. The sample in question was unsorted PBMCs, obtained 0.5 years before starting antiretroviral therapy. These receptors were taken from a man between 18 and 35 years old with HIV.

The chain links TRBV5-1 to TRBJ1-1; D may be TRBD1 (5 bases). V was trimmed by 2 bases and J by 3 bases, leaving 8 bases between them. Germline V lookup: CDR1 SGHRS, CDR2 YFSETQ. This CDR3 is built from 13 residues. The CDR3 loop reads CASSFTGDTEAFF. The DNA for the CDR3 is TGCGCCAGCAGCTTCACAGGAGACACTGAAGCTTTCTTT. Supplemented by reference TRBV5-1 and TRBJ1-1, the full variable domain reads KAGVTQTPRYLIKTRGQQVTLSCSPISGHRSVSWYQQTPGQGLQFLFEYFSETQRNKGNFPGRFSGRQFSNSRSEMNVSTLELGDSALYLCASSFTGDTEAFFGQGTRLTVV.

This clone was detected once. The chain combines TRBV9 with TRBJ2-1, with D unclear. The CDR3 contains 13 residues. The V and J ends lost 0 bases and 3 bases respectively, with 4 bases between them. Per germline, CDR1 SGDLS and CDR2 YYNGEE. Written as DNA, the CDR3 is TGTGCCAGCAGCGTAGGCAGCTACAATGAGCAGTTCTTC. It encodes CASSVGSYNEQFF.

V is TRBV25-1 and J is TRBJ2-7; D not resolved. The CDR3 is 15 residues long. Germline CDR1 MGHDK, CDR2 SYGVNS. The V gene lost 5 bases and the J gene lost 2 bases, with 16 bases spanning the gap. The CDR3 loop reads CASSPRGPNPYEQYF. Here the CDR3 DNA reads TGTGCCAGCAGTCCACGTGGGCCCAACCCCTACGAGCAGTACTTC.

This chain uses TRBV4-1 with TRBJ2-7, with TRBD1 matching 10 bases. CDR1 and CDR2 (germline): MGHRA, YSYEKL. This CDR3 is built from 14 residues. J was trimmed by 6 bases and V by 4 bases; bases with no gene match: 6. The CDR3 nucleotides are TGCGCCAGCAGCCCCGGGACAGGGGACGGCGAGCAGTACTTC. Translated, it gives CASSPGTGDGEQYF.